The 13 T cell receptor beta chains below come from one sample, sequenced in a study of a mutant IDH1 vaccine in newly diagnosed glioma (dated by TCRdb to about 2021). Library preparation was by the immunoSEQ multiplex PCR assay. The immuneACCESS repertoire file appears here via TCRdb, limited to in-frame rearrangements. These files lack a portion of the clones; in checked studies, under half of the deficit traces to unresolved V genes, and the cause of the others is not known. This sample comprises about 110,000 clones, about nine tenths of them detected only once. The ten biggest clones cover roughly 0.55% of the sample. Their antigens remain unidentified. The sample's time point label, in plain terms: week 11, during vaccination. A 20-mer mutant IDH1 peptide at 300 micrograms in Montanide made up each vaccine dose, which was injected subcutaneously together with topical imiquimod. The material was PBMCs, obtained from a glioma patient whose treatment included an IDH1 peptide vaccine. These receptors were collected from a woman aged 45 to 65 with glioma.

This clone has more than one count but fewer than ten. The V gene is TRBV10-3, the J gene TRBJ2-6; no clear D gene. CDR1 and CDR2 from the germline V gene are ENHRY and SYGVKD. V was shortened by 5 bases and J by 0 bases, with 8 bases between the two germline ends. The CDR3 spans 15 residues. Written as DNA, the CDR3 is TGTGCCATCAGTACACAGAGCTCTGGGGCCAACGTCCTGACTTTC. It encodes CAISTQSSGANVLTF.

A few counts support this clone. The chain combines TRBV6-4 with TRBJ2-3; D is unclear. CDR3 length equals 15 residues. V gave up 10 bases and J gave up 0 bases, with 17 bases separating them. Looked up from germline, CDR1 is MRHNA and CDR2 is SNTAGT. This CDR3 reads CATPPTADSTDTQYF. CDR3 bases: TGTGCCACCCCCCCCACGGCGGATAGCACAGATACGCAGTATTTT.

The V call is TRBV13, the J call TRBJ2-3; 9 bases are a match to TRBD1. Germline values: CDR1 PRHDT, CDR2 FYEKMQ (reference sequence). The CDR3 spans 15 residues. After removal of 4 bases from V and 2 bases from J, the junction contained 4 bases not matched to a gene. CDR3 sequence (DNA): TGTGCCAGCAGCTCCGGGACAGGGTACACAGATACGCAGTATTTT. Its translation is CASSSGTGYTDTQYF.

J is TRBJ1-3 and V is TRBV11-2, with D possibly matching TRBD1 (5 bases). Per the germline V gene, CDR1 is SGHAT and CDR2 is FQNNGV. The V and J ends lost 2 bases and 2 bases respectively, with 7 bases between them. This CDR3 region has 14 residues. CDR3 region: CASSLSRAGNTIYF. In DNA, the CDR3 is TGTGCCAGCAGCTTATCCAGGGCTGGAAACACCATATATTTT.

V gene TRBV28 combines with J gene TRBJ2-1; D is unclear. The CDR3 contains 15 residues. The V gene lost 4 bases and the J gene lost 0 bases, with 10 bases spanning the gap. Germline V gene sequence: CDR1 MDHEN, CDR2 SYDVKM. The CDR3 is CASSSESYSYNEQFF. In DNA, the CDR3 is TGTGCCAGCAGTTCGGAGAGTTACTCCTACAATGAGCAGTTCTTC.

Only one count was recorded for this clone. The chain joins TRBV7-9 to TRBJ2-3; 9 nucleotides agree with TRBD2. The CDR3 length is 14 residues. The V gene end was trimmed by 3 bases and the J gene end by 6 bases; junction bases not matched to a gene: 4. Germline V gene data show CDR1 as SEHNR and CDR2 as FQNEAQ (reference sequence). CDR3 loop: CASSFGLASDTQYF. Here the CDR3 DNA reads TGTGCCAGCAGCTTTGGACTAGCGTCGGATACGCAGTATTTT.

The V and J genes are TRBV11-3 and TRBJ2-7; 10 bases are a match to TRBD2. The CDR3 is 15 residues long. Looked up from germline, CDR1 is SGHNT and CDR2 is YENEEA. V was pared by 6 bases and J by 3 bases, with 8 bases of the junction left unmatched. The CDR3 DNA follows: TGTGCCAGCAGTTCCGGGACTAGCGAAATCTACGAGCAGTACTTC. Amino acids: CASSSGTSEIYEQYF.

The chain carries TRBV5-1 and TRBJ1-1; possible D gene TRBD1, 6 bases. The germline CDR1 and CDR2 sequences are SGHRS and YFSETQ. CDR3 length: 16 residues. Trimming stripped 2 bases from V and 0 bases from J, with 14 bases between. The CDR3 nucleotides read TGCGCCAGCAGCTTTGAACCGGGACACCTGAACACTGAAGCTTTCTTT. This translates into CASSFEPGHLNTEAFF.

This chain joins TRBV6-4 and TRBJ2-6, with D possibly matching TRBD1 (5 bases). This CDR3 spans 16 amino acids. The germline V gene encodes CDR1 MRHNA and CDR2 SNTAGT. Between the trimmed V and J ends, which lost 4 bases and 4 bases, there was a span of 14 bases. DNA for the CDR3: TGTGCCAGCAGTGCCCGAACAGGCTCGGGGGCCAACGTCCTGACTTTC. Translated: CASSARTGSGANVLTF.

The CDR3 nucleotides are TGTGCCAGCAGTTTAACACAGGAATGGTACGAGCAGTACTTC. It encodes CASSLTQEWYEQYF. The chain combines TRBV27 with TRBJ2-7; D might be TRBD1 (5 bases). The CDR3 is 14 amino acids. Per germline, CDR1 MNHEY and CDR2 SMNVEV (reference sequence). The V and J ends lost 2 bases and 4 bases respectively, with 12 bases between them.

The J gene is TRBJ2-5, the V gene TRBV10-1; 7 nucleotides match TRBD2. The V gene's germline CDR1 is WNHNN and CDR2 SYGVQD (reference sequence). Unmatched junction bases numbered 6, after V lost 4 bases and J lost 4 bases. This CDR3 contains 14 residues. The CDR3 loop reads CASSASSGRETQYF. CDR3 nucleotides: TGCGCCAGCAGTGCGTCTAGCGGTAGAGAGACCCAGTACTTC.

The chain carries TRBV29-1 and TRBJ2-1, with a possible D match to TRBD2 (5 bases). The length of the CDR3 is 13 residues. Germline V gene lookup returns CDR1 SQVTM and CDR2 ANQGSEA. Deletions cut 0 bases from V and 5 bases from J, with 8 bases between. In DNA form, the CDR3 reads TGCAGCGTTGAAGAGGAGGAAAACAATGAGCAGTTCTTC. The encoded protein is CSVEEEENNEQFF.

This sequence joins TRBV6-4 and TRBJ2-1, with 7 bases identical to TRBD2. The CDR3 runs 14 residues. With V trimmed by 0 bases and J by 9 bases, 5 bases remained unmatched. Germline V gene lookup returns CDR1 MRHNA and CDR2 SNTAGT. The CDR3 DNA reads TGTGCCAGCAGTGACTCGTGGACTAGGGGTGAGCAGTTCTTC. It translates to CASSDSWTRGEQFF.